This T cell receptor beta chain was retrieved from a study of regulatory T cells in long-lasting Graves disease. CDR3 length equals 15 residues. The germline gives CDR1 SGDLS, CDR2 YYNGEE. V shed 0 bases and J shed 11 bases, with 20 bases lying between them. Of note for this clonotype: The antigen remains unidentified. This may arise from a read error, as a much more abundant clone is one base away.

Study-level points and caveats: Persistent disease favored TRBV28, TRBJ1-2 and TRBJ2-5.

In building TCR beta libraries, iRepertoire HTBI primers were used together with Arm-PCR of CDR3 regions. MiXCR, applied by TCRdb to the multiplex PCR reads, yields one record per CDR3 protein. The table lists some 400,000 distinct CDR3 sequences, about 15% of them singletons, with 15% to 20% in the top ten. The time point: newly diagnosed GD, antithyroid drugs for less than 3 months. The TCR library was made from RNA that had been extracted from PBMCs in TRIzol. These data also formed part of another study, on T cells in Graves' hyperthyroidism and ophthalmopathy. That study adds: Thyroid ultrasound, orbital computed tomography, clinical symptoms, and serum thyroxine and TRAb underpinned diagnoses.

The V gene is TRBV9, the J gene TRBJ2-5; D is possibly TRBD1 (6 bases). This receptor was identified in a woman younger than 45 with Graves disease. Sequences were derived from peripheral blood mononuclear cells (PBMCs), sampled at new diagnosis, from a patient treated with antithyroid drugs. CDR3 DNA sequence: TGTGCCAGCAGCGTAGGACAGGCCACCTACAATGAGCAGTACTTC. Protein product: CASSVGQATYNEQYF.